A single sample is the source of the 21 T cell receptor beta chains below, sequenced in a study of response to subunit inactivated influenza vaccine. TCRdb redid the calling of the RT-PCR reads with MiXCR, one entry per CDR3 protein. The sample includes 860,000 or so distinct CDR3 sequences, around 20% of them seen just once. This sample comprised PBMCs from blood, obtained more than 4 days after vaccination. Receptor source: a man aged 50 or older who received an inactivated influenza vaccine.

The genes are TRBV7-8 and TRBJ2-5; D gene ambiguous. Germline CDR1 reads SGHVS; CDR2 reads FQNEAQ. With 1 base removed from V and 4 bases from J, the gap between germline ends came to 13 bases. The CDR3 totals 15 residues. The CDR3 here is CASSLERVVRETQYF. CDR3 DNA sequence: TGTGCCAGCAGCTTAGAAAGGGTTGTGAGAGAGACCCAGTACTTC.

The V gene is TRBV4-2, the J gene TRBJ2-5; perhaps D is TRBD1 or TRBD2 (6 bases each). Trimming pared 5 bases from V and 4 bases from J, leaving 14 bases between. The length of the CDR3 is 14 residues. The germline gives CDR1 LGHNA, CDR2 YNFKEQ. The CDR3 DNA is TGTGCCAGCAGCTGGGGGGCCTCGGGAGAGACCCAGTACTTC. Translated, it gives CASSWGASGETQYF.

This clonotype was counted ten times or more. J is TRBJ2-3 and V is TRBV7-9, with TRBD1 matching 8 bases. The CDR3 runs 14 residues. J was trimmed by 4 bases and V by 3 bases; bases with no gene match: 3. Germline V gives CDR1 SEHNR, CDR2 FQNEAQ (reference sequence). CDR3: CASSFRGRADTQYF. The CDR3 region has the DNA TGTGCCAGCAGCTTCAGGGGGCGCGCAGATACGCAGTATTTT.

This clonotype was counted only a few times. The chain combines TRBV29-1 with TRBJ2-1; 10 nucleotides match TRBD2. The CDR3 contains 12 residues. Germline CDR1 reads SQVTM; CDR2 reads ANQGSEA. V trimming: 7 bases; J trimming: 13 bases; junction bases outside the gene matches: 10. The CDR3 nucleotides read TGCAGCGCCACAGGGACTAGCGTCGATCAGTTCTTC. Translated, it gives CSATGTSVDQFF.

On this clonotype itself: This may come from a read error, since a much larger clone is one base off. The genes are TRBV6-2 or TRBV6-3 and TRBJ2-3, with D unclear. Deletions cut 8 bases from V and 4 bases from J, with 7 bases between. The CDR3 sequence is 11 residues long. Germline V gene lookup returns CDR1 MNHEY and CDR2 SVGEGT. CDR3 residues: CASGNSDTQYF. In DNA, the CDR3 is TGTGCCAGCGGAAACTCAGATACGCAGTATTTT.

This chain connects TRBV20-1 to TRBJ2-7, with a weak D call TRBD2 (6 bases). V was pared by 4 bases and J by 4 bases, with 20 bases between. From germline, CDR1 is DFQATT and CDR2 SNEGSKA (reference sequence). CDR3 length: 15 residues. The chain's CDR3 is CSAMNVGGDEYEQYF. The CDR3 DNA follows: TGCAGTGCTATGAATGTTGGAGGGGACGAGTACGAGCAGTACTTC.

This clonotype was counted a few times. The chain links TRBV7-9 to TRBJ2-2; the D gene is possibly TRBD2 (5 bases). V was clipped by 7 bases and J by 4 bases, with 10 bases between them. CDR3 size: 13 residues. Germline V gene data show CDR1 as SEHNR and CDR2 as FQNEAQ (reference sequence). This CDR3 reads CASTRGATGELFF. CDR3 coding DNA: TGTGCCAGCACCCGGGGAGCCACCGGGGAGCTGTTTTTT.

The chain couples TRBV27 to TRBJ2-7; TRBD1 matches at 8 bases. Germline V gene lookup returns CDR1 MNHEY and CDR2 SMNVEV (reference sequence). The CDR3 extends over 14 amino acids. V was clipped by 7 bases and J by 6 bases; unmatched bases: 11. This CDR3 is CASTINGQGSEQYF. In DNA, the CDR3 is TGTGCCAGCACCATAAACGGACAGGGTAGCGAGCAGTACTTC.

V gene TRBV7-9 combines with J gene TRBJ2-3, with 7 bases identical to TRBD2. Germline V gives CDR1 SEHNR, CDR2 FQNEAQ (reference sequence). Trimming removed 7 bases from V and 3 bases from J; junction bases left unmatched: 13. The CDR3 has 16 amino acids. CDR3 nucleotide sequence: TGTGCCAGCATCCCAATAGGCGGGAGAGCGACAGATACGCAGTATTTT. The encoded protein is CASIPIGGRATDTQYF.

This clonotype was counted a few times. The J gene is TRBJ1-6, the V gene TRBV7-2; D is ambiguous. The CDR3 totals 12 residues. Trimming took off 5 bases at V and 13 bases at J, with 12 bases between the two ends. Germline CDR1 and CDR2: SGHTA and FQGNSA. The CDR3 region has the DNA TGTGCCAGCAGCGTGCCCCCGGGCCCCCTCCACTTT. Translated: CASSVPPGPLHF.

The rearrangement uses TRBV7-9 and TRBJ1-2; 7 bases line up with TRBD1. In germline, CDR1 is SEHNR, CDR2 FQNEAQ (reference sequence). Trimming removed 4 bases from V and 2 bases from J; junction bases left unmatched: 10. CDR3 size: 16 residues. CDR3 nucleotides: TGTGCCAGCAGCTCTCCTCGGGGAGGGGGCAACTATGGCTACACCTTC. Translating it yields CASSSPRGGGNYGYTF.

This clonotype was counted between two and nine times. V usage is TRBV6-1 and J usage is TRBJ1-4; possible D gene TRBD1, 5 bases. Germline CDR1 MNHNS, CDR2 SASEGT. This CDR3 is built from 14 residues. Between the trimmed V and J ends, which lost 5 bases and 7 bases, there was a span of 14 bases. CDR3 loop: CASSIGTSGEKLFF. In nucleotides, the CDR3 is TGTGCCAGCAGTATCGGGACCTCGGGTGAAAAACTGTTTTTT.

This chain connects TRBV2 to TRBJ2-7; no definite D call. The CDR3 runs to 10 residues. V shed 6 bases and J shed 5 bases, with 5 bases lying between them. Germline assignment: CDR1 SNHLY and CDR2 FYNNEI. Here the CDR3 reads CASRENEQYF. CDR3 in DNA: TGTGCCAGCAGGGAGAACGAGCAGTACTTC.

The chain employs TRBV5-6 and TRBJ1-4; D remains ambiguous. Trimming shortened V by 0 bases and J by 0 bases, and 3 bases separated the two germline ends. Germline V CDR1 and CDR2: SGHDT, YYEEEE. CDR3 length equals 14 residues. The CDR3 spells CASSLVSTNEKLFF. For the CDR3, the DNA is TGTGCCAGCAGCTTGGTTTCAACTAATGAAAAACTGTTTTTT.

This clonotype has more than one count but fewer than ten. The chain joins TRBV10-3 to TRBJ2-3; TRBD2 aligns across 10 bases. The CDR3 spans 15 residues. The ends lost 7 bases at V and 4 bases at J; junction bases unmatched: 8. Germline assignment: CDR1 ENHRY and CDR2 SYGVKD. CDR3 nucleotide sequence: TGTGCCATCATCGACATAGCGGGGGGTTCAGATACGCAGTATTTT. It encodes CAIIDIAGGSDTQYF.

This clonotype was seen only a few times. V and J are TRBV29-1 and TRBJ1-3; TRBD1 might be the D (5 bases). Trimming shortened V by 6 bases and J by 1 base, and 13 bases separated the two germline ends. This CDR3 is built from 14 residues. The germline V gene encodes CDR1 SQVTM and CDR2 ANQGSEA. The CDR3 spells CSVRAGSSGNTIYF. The CDR3 DNA is TGCAGCGTGAGGGCAGGGTCATCTGGAAACACCATATATTTT.

A few counts support this clonotype. The chain has TRBV12-3 or TRBV12-4 and TRBJ2-3; D is undetermined. The CDR3 loop spans 14 amino acids. Deletions cut 1 base from V and 1 base from J, with 6 bases between. The CDR3 bases are TGTGCCAGCAGTTTAGGGTACCGCACAGATACGCAGTATTTT. Its translation is CASSLGYRTDTQYF.

The J gene is TRBJ2-2, the V gene TRBV6-5; D gene ambiguous. Germline V gene lookup returns CDR1 MNHEY and CDR2 SVGAGI. The CDR3 runs 15 residues. The germline V and J ends were trimmed by 2 bases and 1 base, with 8 bases remaining between them. The CDR3 protein is CASSYRLVNTGELFF. As DNA, the CDR3 is TGTGCCAGCAGTTACCGCCTAGTGAACACCGGGGAGCTGTTTTTT.

The J gene is TRBJ2-7, the V gene TRBV7-2, with 7 bases fitting TRBD1. The trim removed 5 bases at V and 0 bases at J, leaving 7 bases unmatched. From germline, CDR1 is SGHTA and CDR2 FQGNSA. The CDR3 extends over 15 amino acids. CDR3 protein: CASSPVGGGSYEQYF. The CDR3 nucleotides read TGTGCCAGCAGCCCAGTAGGGGGCGGCTCCTACGAGCAGTACTTC.

This clonotype was counted only a few times. This chain joins TRBV7-9 and TRBJ2-7, with no clear D. V gave up 5 bases and J gave up 3 bases, with 8 bases separating them. This CDR3 region has 12 residues. Germline loops: CDR1 SEHNR, CDR2 FQNEAQ (reference sequence). CDR3 in DNA: TGTGCCAGCAGCAAAACGAGCTACGAGCAGTACTTC. Amino acid sequence: CASSKTSYEQYF.

This clonotype has a single count. The chain employs TRBV19 and TRBJ2-2, with a weak D call TRBD1 (6 bases). Deletions cut 10 bases from V and 0 bases from J, with 12 bases between. Germline V gene sequence: CDR1 LNHDA, CDR2 SQIVND (reference sequence). The CDR3 has 14 amino acids. CDR3 sequence: CATHQGSNTGELFF. The DNA for the CDR3 is TGTGCCACCCATCAGGGGTCGAACACCGGGGAGCTGTTTTTT.